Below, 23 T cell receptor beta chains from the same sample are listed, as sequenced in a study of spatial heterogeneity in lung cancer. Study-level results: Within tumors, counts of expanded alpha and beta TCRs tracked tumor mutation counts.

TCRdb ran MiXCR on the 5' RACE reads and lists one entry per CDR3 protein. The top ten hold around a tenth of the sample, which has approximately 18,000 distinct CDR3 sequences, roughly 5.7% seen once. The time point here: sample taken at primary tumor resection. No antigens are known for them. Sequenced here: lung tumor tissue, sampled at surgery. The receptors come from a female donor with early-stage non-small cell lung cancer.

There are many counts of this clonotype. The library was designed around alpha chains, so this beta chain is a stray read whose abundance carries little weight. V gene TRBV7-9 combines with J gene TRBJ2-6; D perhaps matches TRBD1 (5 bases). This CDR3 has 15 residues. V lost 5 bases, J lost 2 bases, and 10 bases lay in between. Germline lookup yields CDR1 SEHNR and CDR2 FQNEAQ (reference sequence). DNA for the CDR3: TGTGCCAGCAGCCTAGGGGTTCCTGGGGCCAACGTCCTGACTTTC. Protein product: CASSLGVPGANVLTF. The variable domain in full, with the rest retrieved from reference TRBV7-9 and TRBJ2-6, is DTGVSQNPRHKITKRGQNVTFRCDPISEHNRLYWYRQTLGQGPEFLTYFQNEAQLEKSRLLSDRFSAERPKGSFSTLEIQRTEQGDSAMYLCASSLGVPGANVLTFGAGSRLTVL.

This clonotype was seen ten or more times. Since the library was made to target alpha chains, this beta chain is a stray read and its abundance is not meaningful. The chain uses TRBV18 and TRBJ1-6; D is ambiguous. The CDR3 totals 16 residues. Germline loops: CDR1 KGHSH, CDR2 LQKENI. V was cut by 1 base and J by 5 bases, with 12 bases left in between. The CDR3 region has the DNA TGTGCCAGCTCACCACAGTCAGGCATCAATAATTCACCCCTCCACTTT. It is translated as CASSPQSGINNSPLHF.

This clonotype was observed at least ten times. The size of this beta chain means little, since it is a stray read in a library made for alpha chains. In DNA form, the CDR3 reads TGTGCCAGCAGGGAGGGGACGCAGTACCAAGAGACCCAGTACTTC. Residues: CASREGTQYQETQYF. The chain links TRBV2 to TRBJ2-5; tentatively, D is TRBD2 (6 bases). Trimming cost V 6 bases and J 0 bases, with 14 bases left between them. CDR1 is SNHLY, CDR2 FYNNEI, per germline. CDR3 length: 15 amino acids.

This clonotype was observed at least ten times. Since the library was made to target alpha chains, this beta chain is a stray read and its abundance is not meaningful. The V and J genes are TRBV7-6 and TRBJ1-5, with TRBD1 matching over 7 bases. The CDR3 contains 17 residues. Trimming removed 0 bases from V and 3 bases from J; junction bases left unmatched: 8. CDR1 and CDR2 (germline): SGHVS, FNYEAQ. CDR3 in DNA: TGTGCCAGCAGCTTAGCCTCGGACAGGTTCGACAATCAGCCCCAGCATTTT. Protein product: CASSLASDRFDNQPQHF.

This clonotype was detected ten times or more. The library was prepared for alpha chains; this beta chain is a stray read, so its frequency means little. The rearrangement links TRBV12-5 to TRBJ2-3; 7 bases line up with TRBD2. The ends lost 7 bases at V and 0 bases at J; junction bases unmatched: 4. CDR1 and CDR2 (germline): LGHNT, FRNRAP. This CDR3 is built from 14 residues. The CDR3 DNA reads TGTGCTAGTGACAGCGGGGCTAGCACAGATACGCAGTATTTT. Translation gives CASDSGASTDTQYF.

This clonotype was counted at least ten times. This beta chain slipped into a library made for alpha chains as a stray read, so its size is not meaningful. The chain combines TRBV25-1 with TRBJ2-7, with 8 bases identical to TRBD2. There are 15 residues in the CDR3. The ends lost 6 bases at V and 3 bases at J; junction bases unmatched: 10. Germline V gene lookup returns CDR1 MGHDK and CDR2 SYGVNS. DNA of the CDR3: TGTGCCAGCAGCCCGGGAGGGTCCTTCCTCTACGAGCAGTACTTC. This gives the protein CASSPGGSFLYEQYF.

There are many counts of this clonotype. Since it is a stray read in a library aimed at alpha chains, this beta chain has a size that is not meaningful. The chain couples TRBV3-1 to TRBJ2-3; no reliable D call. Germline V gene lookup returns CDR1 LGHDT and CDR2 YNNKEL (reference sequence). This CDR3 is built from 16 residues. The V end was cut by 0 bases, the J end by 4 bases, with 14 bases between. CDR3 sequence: CASSQDSTPVADTQYF. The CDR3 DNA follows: TGTGCCAGCAGCCAAGATTCTACCCCGGTCGCAGATACGCAGTATTTT.

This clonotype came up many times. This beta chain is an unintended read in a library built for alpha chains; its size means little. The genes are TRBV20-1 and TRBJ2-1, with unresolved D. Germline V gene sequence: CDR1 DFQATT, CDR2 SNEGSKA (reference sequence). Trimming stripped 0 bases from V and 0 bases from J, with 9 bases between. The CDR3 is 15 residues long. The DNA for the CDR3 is TGCAGTGCTAGAGATCCGAGGAGCTCCTACAATGAGCAGTTCTTC. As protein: CSARDPRSSYNEQFF.

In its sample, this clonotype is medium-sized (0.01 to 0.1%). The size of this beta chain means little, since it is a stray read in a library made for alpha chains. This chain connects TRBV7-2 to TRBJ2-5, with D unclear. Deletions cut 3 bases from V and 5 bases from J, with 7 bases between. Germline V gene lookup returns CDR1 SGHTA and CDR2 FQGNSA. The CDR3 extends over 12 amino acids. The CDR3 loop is CASSLDRETQYF. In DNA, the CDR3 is TGTGCCAGCAGCTTGGACCGGGAGACCCAGTACTTC.

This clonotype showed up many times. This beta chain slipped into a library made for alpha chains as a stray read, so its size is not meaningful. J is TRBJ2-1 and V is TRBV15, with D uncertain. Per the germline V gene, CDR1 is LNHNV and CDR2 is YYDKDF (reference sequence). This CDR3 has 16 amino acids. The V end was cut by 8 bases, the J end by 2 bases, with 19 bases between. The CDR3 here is CATHDWASYTYNEQFF. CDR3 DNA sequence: TGTGCCACCCATGACTGGGCATCCTACACCTACAATGAGCAGTTCTTC.

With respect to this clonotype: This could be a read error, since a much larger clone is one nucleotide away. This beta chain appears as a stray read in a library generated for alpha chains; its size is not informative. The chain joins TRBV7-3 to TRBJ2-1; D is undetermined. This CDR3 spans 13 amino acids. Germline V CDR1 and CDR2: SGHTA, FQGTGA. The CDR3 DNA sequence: TGTGCCAGCAGCTTAACCACCGACAATGGGCAGTTCTTC. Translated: CASSLTTDNGQFF.

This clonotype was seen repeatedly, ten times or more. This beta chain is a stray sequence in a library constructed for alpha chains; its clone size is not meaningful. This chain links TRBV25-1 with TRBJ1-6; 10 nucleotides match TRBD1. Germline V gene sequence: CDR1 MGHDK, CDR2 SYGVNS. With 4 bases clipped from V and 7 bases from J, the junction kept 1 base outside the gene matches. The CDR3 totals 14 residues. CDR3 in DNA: TGTGCCAGCAGTGGGGGACAGGGGAATTCACCCCTCCACTTT. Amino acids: CASSGGQGNSPLHF.

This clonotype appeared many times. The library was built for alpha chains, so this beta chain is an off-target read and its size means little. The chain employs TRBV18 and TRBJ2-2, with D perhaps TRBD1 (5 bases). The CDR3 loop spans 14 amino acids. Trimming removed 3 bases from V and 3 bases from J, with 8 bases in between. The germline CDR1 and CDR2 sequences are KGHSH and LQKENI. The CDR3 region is CASSPTEYTGELFF. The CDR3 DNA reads TGTGCCAGCTCACCGACAGAATACACCGGGGAGCTGTTTTTT. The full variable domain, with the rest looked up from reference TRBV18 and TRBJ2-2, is NAGVMQNPRHLVRRRGQEARLRCSPMKGHSHVYWYRQLPEEGLKFMVYLQKENIIDESGMPKERFSAEFPKEGPSILRIQQVVRGDSAAYFCASSPTEYTGELFFGEGSRLTVL.

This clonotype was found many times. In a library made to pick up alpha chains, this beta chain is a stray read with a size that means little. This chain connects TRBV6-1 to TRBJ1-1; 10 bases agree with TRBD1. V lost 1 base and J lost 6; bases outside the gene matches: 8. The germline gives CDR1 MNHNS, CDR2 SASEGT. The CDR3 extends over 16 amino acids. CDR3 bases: TGTGCCAGCAGTGAAGGGGACAGGGGTTCTCAGGCTGAAGCTTTCTTT. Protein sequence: CASSEGDRGSQAEAFF.

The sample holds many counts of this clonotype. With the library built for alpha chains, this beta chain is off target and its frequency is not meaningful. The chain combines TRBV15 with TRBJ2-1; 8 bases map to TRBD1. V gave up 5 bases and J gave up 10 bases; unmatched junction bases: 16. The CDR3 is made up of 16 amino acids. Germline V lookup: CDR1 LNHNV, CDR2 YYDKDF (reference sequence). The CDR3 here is CATSGGQGRIVEEQFF. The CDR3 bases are TGTGCCACCAGCGGTGGACAGGGCAGGATCGTGGAGGAGCAGTTCTTC.

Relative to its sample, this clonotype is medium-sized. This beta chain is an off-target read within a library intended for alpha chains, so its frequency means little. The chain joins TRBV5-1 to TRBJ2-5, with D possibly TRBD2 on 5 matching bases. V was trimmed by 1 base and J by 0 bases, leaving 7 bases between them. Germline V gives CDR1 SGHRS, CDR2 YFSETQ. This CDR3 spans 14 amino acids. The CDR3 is CASSLFGNQETQYF. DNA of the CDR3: TGCGCCAGCAGCTTGTTCGGGAACCAAGAGACCCAGTACTTC.

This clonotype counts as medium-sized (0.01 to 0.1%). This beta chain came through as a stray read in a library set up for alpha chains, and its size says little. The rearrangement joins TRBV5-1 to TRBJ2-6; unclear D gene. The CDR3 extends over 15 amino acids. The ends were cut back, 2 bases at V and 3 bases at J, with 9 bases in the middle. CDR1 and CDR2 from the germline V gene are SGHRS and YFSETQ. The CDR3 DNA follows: TGCGCCAGCAGCTTTGACACTCTTGGGGCCAACGTCCTGACTTTC. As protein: CASSFDTLGANVLTF.

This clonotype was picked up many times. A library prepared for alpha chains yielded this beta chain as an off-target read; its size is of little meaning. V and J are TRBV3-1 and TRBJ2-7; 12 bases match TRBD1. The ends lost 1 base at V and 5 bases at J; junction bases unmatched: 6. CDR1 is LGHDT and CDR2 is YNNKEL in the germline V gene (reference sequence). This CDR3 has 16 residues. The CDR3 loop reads CASSQVPGQGADEQYF. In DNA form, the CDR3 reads TGTGCCAGCAGCCAAGTTCCGGGACAGGGGGCTGACGAGCAGTACTTC.

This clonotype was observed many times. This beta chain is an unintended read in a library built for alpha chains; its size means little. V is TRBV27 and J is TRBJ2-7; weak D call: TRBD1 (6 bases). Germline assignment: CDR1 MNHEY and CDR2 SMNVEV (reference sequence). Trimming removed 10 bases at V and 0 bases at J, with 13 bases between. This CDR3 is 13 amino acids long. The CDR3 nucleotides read TGTGCCACGACGGACAGTTACTCCTACGAGCAGTACTTC. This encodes CATTDSYSYEQYF.

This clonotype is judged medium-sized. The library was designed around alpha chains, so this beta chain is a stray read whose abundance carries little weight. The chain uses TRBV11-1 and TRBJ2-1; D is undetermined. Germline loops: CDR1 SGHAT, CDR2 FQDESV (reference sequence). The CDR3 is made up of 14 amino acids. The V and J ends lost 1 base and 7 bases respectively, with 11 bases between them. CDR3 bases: TGTGCCAGCAGCTTAGTTGGCCTGCTAAATGAGCAGTTCTTC. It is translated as CASSLVGLLNEQFF.

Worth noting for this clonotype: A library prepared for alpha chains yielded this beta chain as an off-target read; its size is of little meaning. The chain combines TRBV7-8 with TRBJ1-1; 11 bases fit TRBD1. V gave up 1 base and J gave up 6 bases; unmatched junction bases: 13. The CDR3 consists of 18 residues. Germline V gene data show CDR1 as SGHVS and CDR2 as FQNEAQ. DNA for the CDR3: TGTGCCAGCAGCTTAGTCATAGGTGGACAGGGGGCGCCGTCTGAAGCTTTCTTT. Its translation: CASSLVIGGQGAPSEAFF.

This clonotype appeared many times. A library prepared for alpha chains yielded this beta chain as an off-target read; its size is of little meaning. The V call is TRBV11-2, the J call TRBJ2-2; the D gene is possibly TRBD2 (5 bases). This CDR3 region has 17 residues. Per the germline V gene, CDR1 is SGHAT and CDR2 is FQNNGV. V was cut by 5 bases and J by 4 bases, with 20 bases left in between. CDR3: CASSRRTGSIITGELFF. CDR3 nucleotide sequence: TGTGCCAGCAGCCGGCGGACGGGATCGATAATCACCGGGGAGCTGTTTTTT.

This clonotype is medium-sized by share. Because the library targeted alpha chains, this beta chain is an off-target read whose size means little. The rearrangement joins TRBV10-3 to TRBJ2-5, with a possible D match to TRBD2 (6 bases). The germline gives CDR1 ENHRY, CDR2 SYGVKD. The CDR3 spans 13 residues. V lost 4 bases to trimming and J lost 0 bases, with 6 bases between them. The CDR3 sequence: CAISGTNQETQYF. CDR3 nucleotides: TGTGCCATCAGTGGGACTAACCAAGAGACCCAGTACTTC.